This record concerns one T cell receptor beta chain sequence. Produced via immunoSEQ multiplex PCR; TCRdb's table is partial and in-frame only. The sample has approximately 350,000 clones, roughly 87% seen once. Looked up from germline, CDR1 is SGHNT and CDR2 is YYREEE (reference sequence). The junction had 4 bases not matched to a gene; V was cut back by 2 bases and J by 2 bases. The CDR3 sequence is 14 residues long. This specimen belongs to a study of blood T cell repertoires in COVID-19. The J gene is TRBJ2-7, the V gene TRBV5-4, with TRBD1 matching 7 bases. The sample comprised PBMCs or T cells enriched from blood (not recorded which). The source is a woman between 25 and 40 years old who had recovered from COVID-19. CDR3 sequence: CASSLQGFAYEQYF. Written as DNA, the CDR3 is TGTGCCAGCAGCTTACAGGGGTTTGCCTACGAGCAGTACTTC.